The 30 T cell receptor beta chains in this list originate from one sample, sequenced in a study of beta chain features in type 1 diabetes. TCRB transcripts that were expressed got sequenced, as all of the isolated RNA had been reverse transcribed. Repertoires were generated with immunoSEQ multiplex PCR, while TCRdb's copy carries only in-frame clones and drops some. The sample comprises more than 150,000 clones, approximately 8.4% of which are singletons, and over 2% rests with the top ten. The sequencing sample was made of central memory CD4+ T cells from blood. Source of these receptors: a woman under 30 in good health.

This chain links TRBV5-1 with TRBJ2-5, with D tentatively TRBD1 (5 bases). The CDR3 length is 13 residues. CDR1 is SGHRS, CDR2 YFSETQ, per germline. Trimming took 2 bases from V and 5 from J, leaving 10 bases between them. Here the CDR3 DNA reads TGCGCCAGCAGCTTAGGGGTAGGGGAGACCCAGTACTTC. Protein sequence: CASSLGVGETQYF.

The rearrangement links TRBV5-4 to TRBJ2-6, with D possibly being TRBD1 (6 bases). V lost 3 bases to trimming and J lost 1 base, with 8 bases between them. Germline CDR1 reads SGHNT; CDR2 reads YYREEE (reference sequence). The CDR3 spans 15 residues. This chain's CDR3 is CASSSQGSGANVLTF. CDR3 nucleotides: TGTGCCAGCAGCTCCCAGGGGTCTGGGGCCAACGTCCTGACTTTC. The complete variable domain, with remaining parts taken from reference TRBV5-4 and TRBJ2-6, reads ETGVTQSPTHLIKTRGQQVTLRCSSQSGHNTVSWYQQALGQGPQFIFQYYREEENGRGNFPPRFSGLQFPNYSSELNVNALELDDSALYLCASSSQGSGANVLTFGAGSRLTVL.

This clone was observed a few times. DNA for the CDR3: TGCGCCAGCAGCTCTCAGTCCCGAGAGACCCAGTACTTC. Translating it yields CASSSQSRETQYF. The V gene is TRBV5-1, the J gene TRBJ2-5; no reliable D call. The CDR3 runs to 13 residues. V lost 3 bases, J lost 4 bases, and 10 bases lay in between. The germline CDR1 and CDR2 sequences are SGHRS and YFSETQ.

This clone is a singleton in its sample. The V gene is TRBV19, the J gene TRBJ1-1; D is unresolved. The CDR3 consists of 15 residues. V gave up 1 base and J gave up 1 base, with 10 bases separating them. The germline gives CDR1 LNHDA, CDR2 SQIVND (reference sequence). CDR3 bases: TGTGCCAGTAGTATAGGTCGTCAGAAGAACACTGAAGCTTTCTTT. It specifies CASSIGRQKNTEAFF.

The rearrangement uses TRBV30 and TRBJ1-2, with 7 bases that match TRBD1. CDR3 length: 15 amino acids. The trim removed 3 bases at V and 8 bases at J, leaving 15 bases unmatched. Germline-derived CDR1 and CDR2 are GTSNPN and SVGIG (reference sequence). The CDR3 loop is CAWSLGRQGERGYTF. The CDR3 nucleotides are TGTGCCTGGAGCTTGGGGAGGCAGGGGGAAAGAGGCTACACCTTC.

As regards this clone: Distinct nucleotide sequences in the sample also encode this CDR3. The chain combines TRBV28 with TRBJ1-5, with D maybe TRBD1 (5 bases). The V end was cut by 4 bases, the J end by 4 bases, with 5 bases between. This CDR3 comprises 12 residues. Germline V gene lookup returns CDR1 MDHEN and CDR2 SYDVKM. The CDR3 sequence is CASSSGNQPQHF. The CDR3 DNA reads as TGTGCCAGCAGTTCAGGGAATCAGCCCCAGCATTTT.

This clone was counted between two and nine times. The rearrangement joins TRBV9 to TRBJ1-2, with unresolved D. CDR1 is SGDLS and CDR2 is YYNGEE in the germline V gene. V lost 4 bases and J 4 bases, leaving 17 bases between the germline ends. The CDR3 is 15 residues long. The CDR3 sequence is CASSSRPPGSYGYTF. The CDR3 DNA is TGTGCCAGCAGCTCTAGGCCGCCTGGGAGCTATGGCTACACCTTC.

The rearrangement uses TRBV11-3 and TRBJ2-5; 11 bases match TRBD2. The germline CDR1 and CDR2 sequences are SGHNT and YENEEA. The CDR3 is made up of 17 amino acids. With V trimmed by 4 bases and J by 5 bases, 12 bases remained unmatched. The chain's CDR3 is CASSSTLAGGSRETQYF. For the CDR3, the DNA is TGTGCCAGCAGCTCGACCTTAGCGGGAGGGAGTAGGGAGACCCAGTACTTC.

This sequence joins TRBV7-2 and TRBJ2-7; 7 bases are a match to TRBD1. V shed 4 bases, J shed 3 bases, and the junction held 6 bases outside the gene matches. Germline CDR1 and CDR2: SGHTA and FQGNSA. CDR3 length equals 14 residues. The DNA for the CDR3 is TGTGCCAGCAGCTCCAGACAGGGTGGCTACGAGCAGTACTTC. Translated: CASSSRQGGYEQYF.

This clone has ten or more counts. The V call is TRBV7-9, the J call TRBJ2-5; weak D call: TRBD1 (6 bases). V dropped 1 base and J dropped 1 base, with 10 bases sitting between them. Germline lookup yields CDR1 SEHNR and CDR2 FQNEAQ (reference sequence). CDR3 size: 15 residues. DNA of the CDR3: TGTGCCAGCAGCTTAGGAATGGGGGCCCAAGAGACCCAGTACTTC. Residues: CASSLGMGAQETQYF.

The V and J genes are TRBV18 and TRBJ2-5, with D perhaps TRBD2 (5 bases). Germline-derived CDR1 and CDR2 are KGHSH and LQKENI. Trimming removed 0 bases from V and 4 bases from J, with 9 bases in between. This CDR3 is built from 14 residues. CDR3 coding DNA: TGTGCCAGCTCACCACCGGACGGGATAGAGACCCAGTACTTC. Its translation is CASSPPDGIETQYF. The full variable domain, completed using reference TRBV18 and TRBJ2-5, is NAGVMQNPRHLVRRRGQEARLRCSPMKGHSHVYWYRQLPEEGLKFMVYLQKENIIDESGMPKERFSAEFPKEGPSILRIQQVVRGDSAAYFCASSPPDGIETQYFGPGTRLLVL.

The chain employs TRBV7-9 and TRBJ2-5; a possible D gene is TRBD2 (5 bases). Germline V gene data show CDR1 as SEHNR and CDR2 as FQNEAQ (reference sequence). This CDR3 is built from 14 residues. Between the trimmed V and J ends, which lost 5 bases and 4 bases, there was a span of 14 bases. CDR3 nucleotides: TGTGCCAGCAGCCCTAGTTCCCGGGGAGAGACCCAGTACTTC. This sequence encodes CASSPSSRGETQYF.

This clone was found a few times. The chain has TRBV6-5 and TRBJ1-1; D remains ambiguous. CDR1 is MNHEY, CDR2 SVGAGI, per germline. The ends were cut back, 9 bases at V and 11 bases at J, with 25 bases in the middle. This CDR3 contains 14 residues. The CDR3 loop is CASKSTGRRDEAFF. CDR3 nucleotides: TGTGCCAGTAAAAGTACCGGGAGGCGAGACGAGGCTTTCTTT.

The chain joins TRBV5-1 to TRBJ1-1, with D perhaps matching TRBD1 (5 bases). Germline V gene data show CDR1 as SGHRS and CDR2 as YFSETQ. CDR3 length: 15 amino acids. The V end lost 4 bases, the J end lost 5 bases, and 18 bases lay between the germline ends. The CDR3 nucleotides are TGCGCCAGCAGCCTGGGCGCGGGACTAAGGACTGAAGCTTTCTTT. It is translated as CASSLGAGLRTEAFF. Full variable domain (missing parts from reference TRBV5-1 and TRBJ1-1): KAGVTQTPRYLIKTRGQQVTLSCSPISGHRSVSWYQQTPGQGLQFLFEYFSETQRNKGNFPGRFSGRQFSNSRSEMNVSTLELGDSALYLCASSLGAGLRTEAFFGQGTRLTVV.

This clone was counted ten times or more. The rearrangement joins TRBV11-2 to TRBJ1-1, with TRBD1 matching over 9 bases. The CDR3 has 14 residues. J gave up 1 base and V 4 bases, and 1 base lay outside the gene matches. Looked up from germline, CDR1 is SGHAT and CDR2 is FQNNGV. CDR3 region: CASSSDRGNTEAFF. The CDR3 DNA follows: TGTGCCAGCAGCTCGGACAGGGGGAACACTGAAGCTTTCTTT.

This chain connects TRBV6-6 to TRBJ1-2; D ambiguous. The length of the CDR3 is 13 residues. In germline, CDR1 is MNHNY, CDR2 SVGAGI (reference sequence). V was cut by 7 bases and J by 7 bases, with 16 bases left in between. The CDR3 reads CASTTGSVGGYTF. CDR3 bases: TGTGCCAGCACCACGGGTTCGGTTGGTGGCTACACCTTC.

This chain uses TRBV4-3 with TRBJ2-1, with D hard to call. This CDR3 comprises 14 residues. The V gene's germline CDR1 is LGHNA and CDR2 YSLEER. V was shortened by 1 base and J by 5 bases, with 9 bases between the two germline ends. The chain's CDR3 is CASSQALADNEQFF. The CDR3 DNA follows: TGCGCCAGCAGCCAAGCCCTGGCCGACAATGAGCAGTTCTTC.

There are a few counts of this clone. CDR3 residues: CASRAGTATMNTEAFF. CDR3 coding DNA: TGTGCCAGCAGAGCCGGGACAGCGACTATGAACACTGAAGCTTTCTTT. This rearrangement joins TRBV28 to TRBJ1-1, with TRBD1 identical over 7 bases. The CDR3 runs 16 residues. The germline V gene encodes CDR1 MDHEN and CDR2 SYDVKM. The J segment lost 0 bases and the V segment lost 6 bases, leaving 10 bases of the junction unmatched. Full variable domain (outside the CDR3, taken from reference TRBV28 and TRBJ1-1): DVKVTQSSRYLVKRTGEKVFLECVQDMDHENMFWYRQDPGLGLRLIYFSYDVKMKEKGDIPEGYSVSREKKERFSLILESASTNQTSMYLCASRAGTATMNTEAFFGQGTRLTVV.

This clone was recorded once. The chain recombines TRBV14 with TRBJ2-3; perhaps TRBD1 as D (6 bases). Deletions cut 3 bases from V and 0 bases from J, with 13 bases between. The CDR3 spans 16 residues. Germline V gene data show CDR1 as SGHDN and CDR2 as FVKESK. CDR3 amino acids: CASSHLGTFSTDTQYF. The CDR3, as DNA: TGTGCCAGCAGCCATCTAGGGACATTTAGCACAGATACGCAGTATTTT. The variable domain in full, completed from reference TRBV14 and TRBJ2-3, reads EAGVTQFPSHSVIEKGQTVTLRCDPISGHDNLYWYRRVMGKEIKFLLHFVKESKQDESGMPNNRFLAERTGGTYSTLKVQPAELEDSGVYFCASSHLGTFSTDTQYFGPGTRLTVL.

This clone was seen a single time. The chain couples TRBV6-1 to TRBJ2-2; D unresolved. V lost 2 bases and J lost 0, with 16 bases in between. CDR1 MNHNS and CDR2 SASEGT come from the germline V gene. The length of the CDR3 is 18 residues. This CDR3 is CASSENFGAAANTGELFF. For the CDR3, the DNA is TGTGCCAGCAGTGAAAACTTTGGTGCGGCAGCGAACACCGGGGAGCTGTTTTTT.

The V call is TRBV4-2, the J call TRBJ2-7; 7 nucleotides line up with TRBD2. V lost 0 bases to trimming and J lost 3 bases; unmatched junction nucleotides: 14. This CDR3 comprises 18 residues. CDR1 LGHNA and CDR2 YNFKEQ come from the germline V gene. The CDR3 nucleotides are TGTGCCAGCAGCCAAGAACGGCCACGGGAAGCGGGATTCTACGAGCAGTACTTC. It is translated as CASSQERPREAGFYEQYF.

There are a few counts of this clone. The CDR3 loop is CSVEDSKRGGGTQYF. CDR3 coding DNA: TGCAGCGTTGAAGATTCGAAGCGGGGGGGCGGGACCCAGTACTTC. This sequence joins TRBV29-1 and TRBJ2-5; 10 nucleotides line up with TRBD2. Germline trimming cut 0 bases from V and 7 bases from J; bases unmatched to any gene: 8. The CDR3 sequence is 15 residues long. CDR1 is SQVTM, CDR2 ANQGSEA, per germline.

This clone turned up a few times. The chain joins TRBV5-1 to TRBJ2-2; TRBD1 aligns across 10 bases. The CDR3 spans 16 residues. With V trimmed by 1 base and J by 4 bases, 4 bases remained unmatched. Germline assignment: CDR1 SGHRS and CDR2 YFSETQ. CDR3 nucleotide sequence: TGCGCCAGCAGCTTGCGACAGGGGGCCCTCACCGGGGAGCTGTTTTTT. This sequence encodes CASSLRQGALTGELFF.

The J gene is TRBJ2-7, the V gene TRBV9; TRBD2 matches at 14 bases. The CDR3 contains 15 residues. Germline CDR1 and CDR2: SGDLS and YYNGEE. With V trimmed by 3 bases and J by 6 bases, 5 bases remained unmatched. The CDR3 coding sequence is TGTGCCAGCAGCGCCGGGACTAGCGGGAGAGGCGAGCAGTACTTC. Amino acids: CASSAGTSGRGEQYF. Full variable domain (remainder filled in from reference TRBV9 and TRBJ2-7): DSGVTQTPKHLITATGQRVTLRCSPRSGDLSVYWYQQSLDQGLQFLIQYYNGEERAKGNILERFSAQQFPDLHSELNLSSLELGDSALYFCASSAGTSGRGEQYFGPGTRLTVT.

Comment on this clone: One end of the junction does not line up with germline, which may come from a read error. V gene TRBV7-9 combines with J gene TRBJ2-1; TRBD2 is a possible D gene (6 bases). This CDR3 region has 13 residues. From germline, CDR1 is SEHNR and CDR2 FQNEAQ (reference sequence). The CDR3 region has the DNA TGTGCCAGCAGCTTAACTAGCTACGATGAGCAGTTCTTC. This encodes CASSLTSYDEQFF.

There are a few counts of this clone. The chain carries TRBV4-3 and TRBJ2-7; D perhaps matches TRBD2 (6 bases). This CDR3 contains 13 residues. The germline V gene has CDR1 LGHNA and CDR2 YSLEER. V shed 5 bases and J shed 2 bases, with 10 bases lying between them. This CDR3 is CASSARTTYEQYF. CDR3 DNA: TGCGCCAGCAGCGCCCGGACTACCTACGAGCAGTACTTC.

The chain links TRBV10-3 to TRBJ2-1; D is possibly TRBD2 (6 bases). Germline V CDR1 and CDR2: ENHRY, SYGVKD. CDR3 length: 13 residues. V lost 4 bases, J lost 12 bases, and 16 bases lay in between. Written as DNA, the CDR3 is TGTGCCATCAGTGCGGGGGATGCGGCGGGGCAGTTCTTC. Protein: CAISAGDAAGQFF.

The chain carries TRBV2 and TRBJ2-2; tentatively, D is TRBD1 (6 bases). Trimming shortened V by 4 bases and J by 3 bases, and 12 bases separated the two germline ends. Germline-derived CDR1 and CDR2 are SNHLY and FYNNEI. The CDR3 totals 15 residues. The CDR3 DNA reads as TGTGCCAGCAGTGCCACAGGGCCCGACACCGGGGAGCTGTTTTTT. Translation gives CASSATGPDTGELFF.

This clone was recorded a few times. The V call is TRBV11-2, the J call TRBJ2-2, with D possibly being TRBD1 (5 bases). The CDR3 totals 13 residues. Germline V CDR1 and CDR2: SGHAT, FQNNGV. V was pared by 6 bases and J by 6 bases, with 11 bases between. The CDR3 region has the DNA TGTGCCAGCAGTTTTCAGGGATCCGGGGAGCTGTTTTTT. This translates into CASSFQGSGELFF.

V is TRBV4-2 and J is TRBJ1-1, with TRBD1 identical over 8 bases. V dropped 1 base and J dropped 1; count of bases not matched to a gene: 14. The CDR3 consists of 19 residues. The germline V gene has CDR1 LGHNA and CDR2 YNFKEQ. This CDR3 is CASSQALGGTGFSNTEAFF. The DNA for the CDR3 is TGTGCCAGCAGCCAAGCCCTAGGCGGGACAGGTTTCTCGAACACTGAAGCTTTCTTT.